One sample yielded the 2 T cell receptor beta chains listed below, sequenced in a study of blood T cell repertoires in COVID-19. Repertoires were generated with immunoSEQ multiplex PCR, while TCRdb's copy carries only in-frame clones and drops some. The data hold 150,000 to 180,000 clones, with about four fifths observed a single time. Sequencing was performed on peripheral blood. Receptors were obtained from a woman aged 55-69 years with acute or convalescent COVID-19.

This chain links TRBV10-3 with TRBJ2-7; perhaps TRBD1 as D (5 bases). With 4 bases removed from V and 3 bases from J, the gap between germline ends came to 19 bases. CDR3 length equals 16 residues. Germline CDR1 reads ENHRY; CDR2 reads SYGVKD. The CDR3 DNA follows: TGTGCCATCAGTGGAACAGGCCAATCCACGGGCTACGAGCAGTACTTC. Amino acids: CAISGTGQSTGYEQYF.

For the CDR3, the DNA is TGCAGCGTTCCCTCAGGGGGCAGGGGCGATGGCTACACCTTC. Its translation is CSVPSGGRGDGYTF. J is TRBJ1-2 and V is TRBV29-1; 8 positions agree with TRBD1. Germline V gene sequence: CDR1 SQVTM, CDR2 ANQGSEA. The CDR3 sequence is 14 residues long. The V gene end was trimmed by 5 bases and the J gene end by 6 bases; junction bases not matched to a gene: 11. Filled out from reference TRBV29-1 and TRBJ1-2, the complete variable domain reads SAVISQKPSRDICQRGTSLTIQCQVDSQVTMMFWYRQQPGQSLTLIATANQGSEATYESGFVIDKFPISRPNLTFSTLTVSNMSPEDSSIYLCSVPSGGRGDGYTFGSGTRLTVV.